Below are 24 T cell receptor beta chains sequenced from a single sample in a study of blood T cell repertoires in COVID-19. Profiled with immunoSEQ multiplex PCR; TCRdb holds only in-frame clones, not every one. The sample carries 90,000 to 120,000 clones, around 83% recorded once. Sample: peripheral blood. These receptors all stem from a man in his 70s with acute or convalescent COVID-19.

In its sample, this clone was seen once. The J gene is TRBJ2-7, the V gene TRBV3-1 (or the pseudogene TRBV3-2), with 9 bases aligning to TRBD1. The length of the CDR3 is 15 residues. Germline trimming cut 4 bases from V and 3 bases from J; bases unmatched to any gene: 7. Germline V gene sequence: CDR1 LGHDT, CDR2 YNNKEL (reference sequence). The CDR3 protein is CASSPELGQGYEQYF. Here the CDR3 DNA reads TGTGCCAGCAGCCCAGAACTGGGACAGGGCTACGAGCAGTACTTC.

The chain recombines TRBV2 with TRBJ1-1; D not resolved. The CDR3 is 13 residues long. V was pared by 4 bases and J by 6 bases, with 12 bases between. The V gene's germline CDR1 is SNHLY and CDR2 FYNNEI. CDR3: CASSAAQSPEAFF. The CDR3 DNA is TGTGCCAGCAGTGCAGCACAGTCCCCTGAAGCTTTCTTT.

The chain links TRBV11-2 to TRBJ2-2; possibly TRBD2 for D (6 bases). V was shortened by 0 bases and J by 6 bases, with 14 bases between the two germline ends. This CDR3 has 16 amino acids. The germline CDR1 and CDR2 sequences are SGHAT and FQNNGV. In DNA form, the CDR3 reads TGTGCCAGCAGCTTAGATCGGAAACTAGCTGCCGGGGAGCTGTTTTTT. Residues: CASSLDRKLAAGELFF.

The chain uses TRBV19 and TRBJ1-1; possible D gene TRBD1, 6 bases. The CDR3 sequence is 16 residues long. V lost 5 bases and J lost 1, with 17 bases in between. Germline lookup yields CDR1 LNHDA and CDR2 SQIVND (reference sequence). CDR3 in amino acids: CASSPITGLRNTEAFF. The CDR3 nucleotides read TGTGCCAGTAGTCCCATCACAGGGCTTCGGAACACTGAAGCTTTCTTT.

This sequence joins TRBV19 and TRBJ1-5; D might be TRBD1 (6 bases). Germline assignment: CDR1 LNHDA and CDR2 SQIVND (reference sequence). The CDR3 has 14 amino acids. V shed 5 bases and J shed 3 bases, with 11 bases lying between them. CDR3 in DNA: TGTGCCAGTAGTTCGTCAGGGGACAATCAGCCCCAGCATTTT. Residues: CASSSSGDNQPQHF.

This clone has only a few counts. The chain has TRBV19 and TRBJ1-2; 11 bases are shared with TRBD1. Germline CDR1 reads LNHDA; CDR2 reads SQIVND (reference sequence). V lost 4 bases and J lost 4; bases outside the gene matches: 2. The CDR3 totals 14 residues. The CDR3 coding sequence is TGTGCCAGTAGTAGCGGGACAGGGGGCTATGGCTACACCTTC. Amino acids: CASSSGTGGYGYTF.

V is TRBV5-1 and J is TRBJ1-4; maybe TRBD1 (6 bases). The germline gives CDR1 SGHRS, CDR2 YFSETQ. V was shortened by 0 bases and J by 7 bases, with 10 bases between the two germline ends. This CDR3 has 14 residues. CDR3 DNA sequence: TGCGCCAGCAGCTTGGACAGGGATGGTGAAAAACTGTTTTTT. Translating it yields CASSLDRDGEKLFF.

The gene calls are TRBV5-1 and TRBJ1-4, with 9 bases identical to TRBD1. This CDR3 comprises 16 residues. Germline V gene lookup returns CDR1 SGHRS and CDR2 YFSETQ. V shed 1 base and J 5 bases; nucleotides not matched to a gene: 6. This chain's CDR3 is CASSLSTTGGNEKLFF. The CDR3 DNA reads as TGCGCCAGCAGCTTGTCTACGACAGGGGGAAATGAAAAACTGTTTTTT.

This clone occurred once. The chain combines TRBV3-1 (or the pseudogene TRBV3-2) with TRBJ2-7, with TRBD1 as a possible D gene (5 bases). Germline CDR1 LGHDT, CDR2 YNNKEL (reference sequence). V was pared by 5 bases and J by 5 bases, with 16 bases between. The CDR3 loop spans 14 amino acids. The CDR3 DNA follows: TGTGCCAGCAGCGAAAAAGGGGTCGTCCACGAGCAGTACTTC. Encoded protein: CASSEKGVVHEQYF.

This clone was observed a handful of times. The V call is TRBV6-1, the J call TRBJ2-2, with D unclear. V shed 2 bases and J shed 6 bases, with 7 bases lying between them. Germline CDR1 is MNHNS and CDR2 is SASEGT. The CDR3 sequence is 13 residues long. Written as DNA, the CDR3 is TGTGCCAGCAGTGAACTAAACCCCGGGGAGCTGTTTTTT. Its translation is CASSELNPGELFF.

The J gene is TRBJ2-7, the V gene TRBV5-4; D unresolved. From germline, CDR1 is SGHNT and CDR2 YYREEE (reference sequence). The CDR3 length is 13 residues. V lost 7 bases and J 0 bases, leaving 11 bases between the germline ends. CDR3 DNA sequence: TGTGCCAGCTCAGAGAGGAGCTCCTACGAGCAGTACTTC. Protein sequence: CASSERSSYEQYF.

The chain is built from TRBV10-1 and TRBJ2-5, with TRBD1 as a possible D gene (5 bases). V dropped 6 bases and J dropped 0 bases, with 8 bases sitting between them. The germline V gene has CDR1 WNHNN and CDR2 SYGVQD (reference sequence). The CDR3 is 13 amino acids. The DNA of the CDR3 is TGCGCCAGCAGCGCAGGGTACCAAGAGACCCAGTACTTC. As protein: CASSAGYQETQYF.

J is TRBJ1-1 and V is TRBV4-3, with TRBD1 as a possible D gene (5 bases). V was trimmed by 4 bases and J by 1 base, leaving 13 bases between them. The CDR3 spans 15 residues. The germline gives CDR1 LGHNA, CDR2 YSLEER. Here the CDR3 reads CASSLGAGTNTEAFF. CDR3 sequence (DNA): TGCGCCAGCAGCCTTGGAGCGGGGACGAACACTGAAGCTTTCTTT.

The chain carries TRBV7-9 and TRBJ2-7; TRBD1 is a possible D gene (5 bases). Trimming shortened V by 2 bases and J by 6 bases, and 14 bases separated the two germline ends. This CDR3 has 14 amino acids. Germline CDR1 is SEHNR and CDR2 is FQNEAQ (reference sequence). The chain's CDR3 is CASSLIAGLGEQYF. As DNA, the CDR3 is TGTGCCAGCAGCTTAATAGCAGGGTTGGGCGAGCAGTACTTC.

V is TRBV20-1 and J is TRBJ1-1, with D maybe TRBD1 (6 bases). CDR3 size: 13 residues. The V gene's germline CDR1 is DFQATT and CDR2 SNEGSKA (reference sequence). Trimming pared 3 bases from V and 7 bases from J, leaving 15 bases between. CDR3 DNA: TGCAGTGCTAGTGCCGGGGGGCAGTTTGAAGCTTTCTTT. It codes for CSASAGGQFEAFF.

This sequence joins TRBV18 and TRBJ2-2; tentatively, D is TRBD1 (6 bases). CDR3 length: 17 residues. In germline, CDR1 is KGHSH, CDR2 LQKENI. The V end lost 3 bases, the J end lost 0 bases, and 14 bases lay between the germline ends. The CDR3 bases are TGTGCCAGCTCACCTCCGTCGGGACACCCGAACACCGGGGAGCTGTTTTTT. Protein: CASSPPSGHPNTGELFF.

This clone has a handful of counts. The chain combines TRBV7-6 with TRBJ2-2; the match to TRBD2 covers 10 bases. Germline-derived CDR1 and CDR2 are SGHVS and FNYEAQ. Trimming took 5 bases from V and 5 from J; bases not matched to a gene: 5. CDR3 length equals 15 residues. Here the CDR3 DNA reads TGTGCCAGCAGCCGATCAGCGGGGGGGACCGGGGAGCTGTTTTTT. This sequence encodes CASSRSAGGTGELFF. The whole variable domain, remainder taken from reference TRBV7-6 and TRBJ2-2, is GAGVSQSPRYKVTKRGQDVALRCDPISGHVSLYWYRQALGQGPEFLTYFNYEAQQDKSGLPNDRFSAERPEGSISTLTIQRTEQRDSAMYRCASSRSAGGTGELFFGEGSRLTVL.

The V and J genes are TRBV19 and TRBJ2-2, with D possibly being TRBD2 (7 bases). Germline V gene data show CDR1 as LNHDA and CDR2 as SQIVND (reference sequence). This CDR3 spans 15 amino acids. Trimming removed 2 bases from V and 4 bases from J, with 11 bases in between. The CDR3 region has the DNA TGTGCCAGTAGTATAACGGGGGGCCGCACCGGGGAGCTGTTTTTT. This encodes CASSITGGRTGELFF.

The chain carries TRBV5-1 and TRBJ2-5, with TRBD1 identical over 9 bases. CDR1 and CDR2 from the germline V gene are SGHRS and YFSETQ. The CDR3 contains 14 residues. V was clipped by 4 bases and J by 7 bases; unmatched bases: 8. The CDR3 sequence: CASSPRQGGRTQYF. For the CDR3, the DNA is TGCGCCAGCAGCCCCCGACAGGGGGGACGGACCCAGTACTTC.

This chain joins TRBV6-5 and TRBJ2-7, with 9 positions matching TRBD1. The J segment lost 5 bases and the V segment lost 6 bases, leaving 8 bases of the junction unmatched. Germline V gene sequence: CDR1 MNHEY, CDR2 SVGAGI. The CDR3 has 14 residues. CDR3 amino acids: CASSPGQGWNEQYF. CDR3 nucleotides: TGTGCCAGCAGCCCCGGACAGGGGTGGAACGAGCAGTACTTC.

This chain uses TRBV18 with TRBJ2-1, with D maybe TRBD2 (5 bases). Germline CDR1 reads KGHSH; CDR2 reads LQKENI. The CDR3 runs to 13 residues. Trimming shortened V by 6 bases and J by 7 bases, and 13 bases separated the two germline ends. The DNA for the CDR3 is TGTGCCAGCTCTCGGGATTTCCAAAATGAGCAGTTCTTC. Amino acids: CASSRDFQNEQFF. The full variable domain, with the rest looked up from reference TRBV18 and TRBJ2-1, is NAGVMQNPRHLVRRRGQEARLRCSPMKGHSHVYWYRQLPEEGLKFMVYLQKENIIDESGMPKERFSAEFPKEGPSILRIQQVVRGDSAAYFCASSRDFQNEQFFGPGTRLTVL.

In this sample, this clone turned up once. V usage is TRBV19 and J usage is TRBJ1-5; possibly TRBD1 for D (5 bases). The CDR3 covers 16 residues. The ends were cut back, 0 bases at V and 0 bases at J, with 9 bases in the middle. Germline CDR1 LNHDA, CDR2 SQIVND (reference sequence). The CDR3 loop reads CASSIEGGYSNQPQHF. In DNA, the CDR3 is TGTGCCAGTAGTATAGAGGGGGGTTATAGCAATCAGCCCCAGCATTTT.

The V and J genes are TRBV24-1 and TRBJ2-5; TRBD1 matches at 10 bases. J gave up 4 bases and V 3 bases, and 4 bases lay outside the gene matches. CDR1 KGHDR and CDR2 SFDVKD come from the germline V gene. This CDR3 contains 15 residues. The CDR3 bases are TGTGCCACCAGTGATGGACAGGGGGTTACAGAGACCCAGTACTTC. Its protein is CATSDGQGVTETQYF.

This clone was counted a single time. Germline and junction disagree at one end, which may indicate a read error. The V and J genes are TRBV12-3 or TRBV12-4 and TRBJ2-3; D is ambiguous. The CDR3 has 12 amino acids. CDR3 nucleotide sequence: TGTGCCAGCAGTTCACTCACAGATACGCGGTATTTT. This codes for CASSSLTDTRYF.